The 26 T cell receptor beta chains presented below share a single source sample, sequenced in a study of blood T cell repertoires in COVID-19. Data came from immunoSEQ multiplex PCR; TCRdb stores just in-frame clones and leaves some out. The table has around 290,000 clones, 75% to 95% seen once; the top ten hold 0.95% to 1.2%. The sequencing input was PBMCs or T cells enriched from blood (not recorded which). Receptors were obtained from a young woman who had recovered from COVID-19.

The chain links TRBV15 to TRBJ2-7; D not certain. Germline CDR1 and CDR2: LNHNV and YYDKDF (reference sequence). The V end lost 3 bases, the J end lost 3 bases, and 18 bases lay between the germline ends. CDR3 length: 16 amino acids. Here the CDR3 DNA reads TGTGCCACCAGCAGCCCGTATAAGACAAATAGCTACGAGCAGTACTTC. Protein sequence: CATSSPYKTNSYEQYF.

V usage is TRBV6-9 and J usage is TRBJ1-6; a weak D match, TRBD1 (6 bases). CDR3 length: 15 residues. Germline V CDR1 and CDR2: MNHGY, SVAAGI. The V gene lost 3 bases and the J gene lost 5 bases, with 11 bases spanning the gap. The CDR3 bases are TGTGCCAGCAGTTACTTTGGGACAAATAATTCACCCCTCCACTTT. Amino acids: CASSYFGTNNSPLHF.

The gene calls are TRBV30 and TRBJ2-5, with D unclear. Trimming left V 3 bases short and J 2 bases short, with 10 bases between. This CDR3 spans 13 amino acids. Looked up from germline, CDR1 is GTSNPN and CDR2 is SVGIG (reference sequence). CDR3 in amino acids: CAWRSKPQETQYF. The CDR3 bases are TGTGCCTGGAGGTCAAAGCCACAAGAGACCCAGTACTTC. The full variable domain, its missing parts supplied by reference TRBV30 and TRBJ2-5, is SQTIHQWPATLVQPVGSPLSLECTVEGTSNPNLYWYRQAAGRGLQLLFYSVGIGQISSEVPQNLSASRPQDRQFILSSKKLLLSDSGFYLCAWRSKPQETQYFGPGTRLLVL.

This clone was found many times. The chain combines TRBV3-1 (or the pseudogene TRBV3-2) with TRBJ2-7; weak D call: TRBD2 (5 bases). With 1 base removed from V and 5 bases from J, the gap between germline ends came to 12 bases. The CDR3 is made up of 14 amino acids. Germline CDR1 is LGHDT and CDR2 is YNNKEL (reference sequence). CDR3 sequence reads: CASSQGGGRNEQYF. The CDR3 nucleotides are TGTGCCAGCAGCCAAGGTGGAGGAAGGAACGAGCAGTACTTC.

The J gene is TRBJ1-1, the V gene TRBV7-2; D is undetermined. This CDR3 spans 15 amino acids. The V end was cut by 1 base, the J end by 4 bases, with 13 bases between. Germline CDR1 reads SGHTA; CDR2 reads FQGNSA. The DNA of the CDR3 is TGTGCCAGCAGCTTAGGAGAGGGAGGAGGCACTGAAGCTTTCTTT. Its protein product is CASSLGEGGGTEAFF.

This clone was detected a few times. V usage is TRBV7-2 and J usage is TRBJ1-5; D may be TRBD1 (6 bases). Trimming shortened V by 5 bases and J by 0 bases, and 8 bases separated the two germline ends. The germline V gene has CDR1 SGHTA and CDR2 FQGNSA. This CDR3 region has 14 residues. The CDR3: CASSKQGSNQPQHF. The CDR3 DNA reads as TGTGCCAGCAGCAAACAGGGTAGCAATCAGCCCCAGCATTTT.

CDR3 sequence: CAWSYGTGDEKLFF. The DNA of the CDR3 is TGTGCCTGGAGTTATGGGACAGGGGATGAAAAACTGTTTTTT. The chain combines TRBV30 with TRBJ1-4; 10 bases align to TRBD1. The CDR3 consists of 14 residues. In germline, CDR1 is GTSNPN, CDR2 SVGIG (reference sequence). V lost 2 bases, J lost 6 bases, and 3 bases stayed unmatched.

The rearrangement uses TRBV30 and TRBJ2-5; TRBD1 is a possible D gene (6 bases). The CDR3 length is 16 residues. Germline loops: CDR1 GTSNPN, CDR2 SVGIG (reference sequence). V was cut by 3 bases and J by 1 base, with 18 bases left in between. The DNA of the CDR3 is TGTGCCTGGAGCGGTCTCGAGACAGGCCCCCAAGAGACCCAGTACTTC. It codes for CAWSGLETGPQETQYF.

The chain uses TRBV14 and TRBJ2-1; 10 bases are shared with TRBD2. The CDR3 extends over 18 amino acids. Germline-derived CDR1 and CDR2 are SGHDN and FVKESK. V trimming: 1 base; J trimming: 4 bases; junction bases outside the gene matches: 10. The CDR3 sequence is CASSQVGLAERGYNEQFF. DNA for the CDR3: TGTGCCAGCAGCCAAGTCGGACTAGCGGAGCGGGGTTACAATGAGCAGTTCTTC.

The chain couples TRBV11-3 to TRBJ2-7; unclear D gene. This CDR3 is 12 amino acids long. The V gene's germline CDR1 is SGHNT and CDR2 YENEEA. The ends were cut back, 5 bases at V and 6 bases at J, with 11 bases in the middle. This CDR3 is CASSLSAGEQYF. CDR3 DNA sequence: TGTGCCAGCAGCCTATCAGCAGGCGAGCAGTACTTC.

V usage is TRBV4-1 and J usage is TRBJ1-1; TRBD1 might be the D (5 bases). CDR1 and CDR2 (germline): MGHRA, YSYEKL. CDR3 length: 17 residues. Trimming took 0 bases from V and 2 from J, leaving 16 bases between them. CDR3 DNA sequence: TGCGCCAGCAGCCAAGAAGGGACTGTTGGCGGAAACACTGAAGCTTTCTTT. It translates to CASSQEGTVGGNTEAFF.

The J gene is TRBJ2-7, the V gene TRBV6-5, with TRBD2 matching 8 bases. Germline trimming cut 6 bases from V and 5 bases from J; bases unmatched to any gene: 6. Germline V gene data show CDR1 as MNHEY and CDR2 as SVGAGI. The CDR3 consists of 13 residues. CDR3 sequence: CASSQREFNEQYF. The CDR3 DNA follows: TGTGCCAGCAGCCAGCGGGAGTTCAACGAGCAGTACTTC.

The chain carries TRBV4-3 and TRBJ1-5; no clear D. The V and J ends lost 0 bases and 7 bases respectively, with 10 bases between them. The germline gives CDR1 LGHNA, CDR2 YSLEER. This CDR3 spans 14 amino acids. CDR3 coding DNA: TGCGCCAGCAGCCAAGACAGCACGGGGCAGCCCCAGCATTTT. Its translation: CASSQDSTGQPQHF.

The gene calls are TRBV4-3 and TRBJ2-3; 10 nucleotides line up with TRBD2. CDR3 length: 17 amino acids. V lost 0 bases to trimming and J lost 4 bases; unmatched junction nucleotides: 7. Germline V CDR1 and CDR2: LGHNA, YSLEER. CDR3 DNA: TGCGCCAGCAGCCAAGAGGGTCTAGCGGGAGTCGCAGATACGCAGTATTTT. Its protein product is CASSQEGLAGVADTQYF.

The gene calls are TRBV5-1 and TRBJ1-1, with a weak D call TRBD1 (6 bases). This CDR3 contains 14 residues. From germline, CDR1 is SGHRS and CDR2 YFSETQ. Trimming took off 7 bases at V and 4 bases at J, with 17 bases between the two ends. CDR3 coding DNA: TGCGCCAGCCGGGAGGGGGTTGTAGGCACTGAAGCTTTCTTT. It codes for CASREGVVGTEAFF. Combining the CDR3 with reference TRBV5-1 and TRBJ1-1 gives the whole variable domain KAGVTQTPRYLIKTRGQQVTLSCSPISGHRSVSWYQQTPGQGLQFLFEYFSETQRNKGNFPGRFSGRQFSNSRSEMNVSTLELGDSALYLCASREGVVGTEAFFGQGTRLTVV.

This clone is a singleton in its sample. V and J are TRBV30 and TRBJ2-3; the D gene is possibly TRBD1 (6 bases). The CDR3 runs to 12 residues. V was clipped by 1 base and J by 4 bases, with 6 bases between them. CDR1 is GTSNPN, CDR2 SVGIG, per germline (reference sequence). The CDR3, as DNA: TGTGCCTGGAGTGAGGGGGCAGATACGCAGTATTTT. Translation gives CAWSEGADTQYF.

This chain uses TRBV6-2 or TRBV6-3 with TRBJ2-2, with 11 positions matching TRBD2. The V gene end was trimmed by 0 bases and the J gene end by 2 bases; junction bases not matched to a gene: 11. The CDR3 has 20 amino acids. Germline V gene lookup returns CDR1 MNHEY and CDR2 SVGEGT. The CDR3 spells CASSYSILTSGSGNTGELFF. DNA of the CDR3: TGTGCCAGCAGTTACTCGATCCTAACTAGCGGGAGCGGTAACACCGGGGAGCTGTTTTTT.

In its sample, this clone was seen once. In DNA, the CDR3 is TGTGCCAGTAGCTACAGGGCACATGAGCAGTTCTTC. As protein: CASSYRAHEQFF. J is TRBJ2-1 and V is TRBV19, with a tentative D call TRBD1 (6 bases). This CDR3 is 12 amino acids long. CDR1 and CDR2 from the germline V gene are LNHDA and SQIVND (reference sequence). Trimming took 6 bases from V and 8 from J, leaving 11 bases between them. Combining the CDR3 with reference TRBV19 and TRBJ2-1 gives the whole variable domain DGGITQSPKYLFRKEGQNVTLSCEQNLNHDAMYWYRQDPGQGLRLIYYSQIVNDFQKGDIAEGYSVSREKKESFPLTVTSAQKNPTAFYLCASSYRAHEQFFGPGTRLTVL.

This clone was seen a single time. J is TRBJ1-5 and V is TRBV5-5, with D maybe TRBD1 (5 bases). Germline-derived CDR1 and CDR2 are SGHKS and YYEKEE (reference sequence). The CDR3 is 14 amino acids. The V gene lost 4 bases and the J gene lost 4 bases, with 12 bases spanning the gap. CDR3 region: CASSGSGTNQPQHF. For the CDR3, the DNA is TGTGCCAGCAGCGGGTCAGGGACTAATCAGCCCCAGCATTTT.

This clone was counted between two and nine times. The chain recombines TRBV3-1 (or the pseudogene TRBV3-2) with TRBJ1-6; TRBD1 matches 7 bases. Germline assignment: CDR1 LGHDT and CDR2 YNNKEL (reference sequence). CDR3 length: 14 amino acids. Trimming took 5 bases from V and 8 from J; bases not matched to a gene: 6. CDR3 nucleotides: TGTGCCAGCAGCACAGGGGCCAGGGATTCACCCCTCCACTTT. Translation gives CASSTGARDSPLHF.

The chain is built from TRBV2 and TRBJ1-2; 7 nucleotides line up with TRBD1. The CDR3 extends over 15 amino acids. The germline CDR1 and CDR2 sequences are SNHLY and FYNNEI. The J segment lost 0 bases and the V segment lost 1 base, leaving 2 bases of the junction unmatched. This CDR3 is CASSEGQGANYGYTF. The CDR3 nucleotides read TGTGCCAGCAGTGAAGGACAGGGAGCTAACTATGGCTACACCTTC.

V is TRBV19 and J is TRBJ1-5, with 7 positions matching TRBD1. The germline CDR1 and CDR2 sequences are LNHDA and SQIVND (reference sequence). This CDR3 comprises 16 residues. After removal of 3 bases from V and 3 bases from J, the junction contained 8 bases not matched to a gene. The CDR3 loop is CASSIAGTDTNQPQHF. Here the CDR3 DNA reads TGTGCCAGTAGTATTGCCGGGACAGACACCAATCAGCCCCAGCATTTT.

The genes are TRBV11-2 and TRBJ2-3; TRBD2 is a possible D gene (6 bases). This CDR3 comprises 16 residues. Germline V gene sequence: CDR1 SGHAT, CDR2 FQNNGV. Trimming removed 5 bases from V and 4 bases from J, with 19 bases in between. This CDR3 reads CASSPIMAGYADTQYF. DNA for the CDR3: TGTGCCAGCAGCCCCATCATGGCGGGATATGCAGATACGCAGTATTTT. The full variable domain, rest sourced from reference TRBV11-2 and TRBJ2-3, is EAGVAQSPRYKIIEKRQSVAFWCNPISGHATLYWYQQILGQGPKLLIQFQNNGVVDDSQLPKDRFSAERLKGVDSTLKIQPAKLEDSAVYLCASSPIMAGYADTQYFGPGTRLTVL.

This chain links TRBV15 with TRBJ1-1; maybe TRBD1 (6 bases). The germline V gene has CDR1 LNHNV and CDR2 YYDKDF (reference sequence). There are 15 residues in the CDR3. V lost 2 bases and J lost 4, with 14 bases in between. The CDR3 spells CATSRSLQGGTEAFF. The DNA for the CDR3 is TGTGCCACCAGCAGATCGTTACAGGGCGGCACTGAAGCTTTCTTT.

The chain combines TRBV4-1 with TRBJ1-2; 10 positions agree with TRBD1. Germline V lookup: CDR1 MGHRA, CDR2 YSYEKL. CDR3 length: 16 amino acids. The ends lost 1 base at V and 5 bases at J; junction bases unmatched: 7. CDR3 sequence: CASSQGQGARRYGYTF. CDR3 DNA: TGCGCCAGCAGCCAAGGACAGGGGGCGCGAAGATATGGCTACACCTTC.

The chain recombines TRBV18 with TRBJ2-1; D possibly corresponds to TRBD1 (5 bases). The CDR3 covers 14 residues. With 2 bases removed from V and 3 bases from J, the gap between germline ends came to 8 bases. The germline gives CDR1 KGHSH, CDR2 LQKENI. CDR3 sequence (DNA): TGTGCCAGCTCACCAGGGGCCAGCTACAATGAGCAGTTCTTC. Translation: CASSPGASYNEQFF.